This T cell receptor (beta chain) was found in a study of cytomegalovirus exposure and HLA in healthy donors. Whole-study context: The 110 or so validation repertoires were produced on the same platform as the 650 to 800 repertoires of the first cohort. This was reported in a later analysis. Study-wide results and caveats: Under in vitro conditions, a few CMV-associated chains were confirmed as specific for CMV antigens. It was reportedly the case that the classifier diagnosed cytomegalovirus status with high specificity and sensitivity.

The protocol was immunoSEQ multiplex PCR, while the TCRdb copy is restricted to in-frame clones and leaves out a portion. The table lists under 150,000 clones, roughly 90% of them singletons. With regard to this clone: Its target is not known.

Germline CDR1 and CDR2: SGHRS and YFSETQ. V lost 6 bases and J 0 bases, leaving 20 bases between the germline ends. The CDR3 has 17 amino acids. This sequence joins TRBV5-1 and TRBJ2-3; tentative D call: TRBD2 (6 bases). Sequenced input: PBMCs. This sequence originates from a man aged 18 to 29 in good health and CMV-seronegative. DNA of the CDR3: TGCGCCAGCACCCCGAACCCGGACTACCTTAGCACAGATACGCAGTATTTT. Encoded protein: CASTPNPDYLSTDTQYF.